The 25 T cell receptor beta chains below come from one sample, sequenced in a study of glioma-infiltrating T cells after dendritic cell vaccination (dated by TCRdb to 2016 to 2018). The method behind the library was the immunoSEQ multiplex PCR assay. Imported from immuneACCESS, the table was reduced by TCRdb to in-frame sequences with V and J called. These copies leave out some clones; in studies compared against another copy, an unresolved V gene accounts for under half, and the cause of the remainder is not known. The sample includes about 91,000 clones, with roughly four fifths observed a single time. The biggest ten clones account for roughly 2.1% of the sample. The sample's time point label is to be understood as: after dendritic cell vaccination, including at tumor progression/relapse. This specimen consisted of blood, obtained after dendritic cell vaccination. The receptors here all came from a human donor with glioblastoma.

The chain combines TRBV13 with TRBJ1-1; tentative D call: TRBD1 (5 bases). Trimming cost V 6 bases and J 3 bases, with 8 bases left between them. CDR3 length: 12 residues. Germline CDR1 PRHDT, CDR2 FYEKMQ (reference sequence). CDR3 region: CASSSGDTEAFF. DNA for the CDR3: TGTGCCAGCAGTTCGGGGGACACTGAAGCTTTCTTT.

The genes are TRBV7-8 and TRBJ2-2; D perhaps matches TRBD1 (6 bases). Germline assignment: CDR1 SGHVS and CDR2 FQNEAQ. The CDR3 loop spans 15 amino acids. Trimming took 5 bases from V and 1 from J, leaving 11 bases between them. The chain's CDR3 is CASSPMGQNTGELFF. The DNA of the CDR3 is TGTGCCAGCAGCCCGATGGGACAGAACACCGGGGAGCTGTTTTTT.

Notes on this clone: Other DNA sequences from this sample encode an identical CDR3 as well. This rearrangement joins TRBV6-5 to TRBJ2-1; 8 bases are a match to TRBD2. Germline loops: CDR1 MNHEY, CDR2 SVGAGI. V trimming: 1 base; J trimming: 7 bases; junction bases outside the gene matches: 6. The CDR3 length is 15 residues. Here the CDR3 reads CASSYLAGSGNEQFF. DNA of the CDR3: TGTGCCAGCAGTTACTTAGCGGGATCAGGGAATGAGCAGTTCTTC.

Here the CDR3 reads CASSDIGNRGSDTQYF. The CDR3, as DNA: TGTGCCAGCAGTGATATCGGGAACAGGGGCTCGGATACGCAGTATTTT. The rearrangement joins TRBV6-1 to TRBJ2-3; 7 bases map to TRBD1. There are 16 residues in the CDR3. V lost 3 bases to trimming and J lost 6 bases; unmatched junction nucleotides: 12. Germline-derived CDR1 and CDR2 are MNHNS and SASEGT.

The V and J genes are TRBV5-1 and TRBJ1-4; TRBD1 matches 7 bases. The CDR3 consists of 15 residues. From germline, CDR1 is SGHRS and CDR2 YFSETQ. Germline trimming cut 4 bases from V and 0 bases from J; bases unmatched to any gene: 3. This CDR3 is CASSETGSTNEKLFF. Here the CDR3 DNA reads TGCGCCAGCAGCGAGACAGGGTCAACTAATGAAAAACTGTTTTTT.

This chain uses TRBV30 with TRBJ2-5, with 8 bases identical to TRBD2. This CDR3 contains 16 residues. The J segment lost 4 bases and the V segment lost 1 base, leaving 11 bases of the junction unmatched. The germline V gene encodes CDR1 GTSNPN and CDR2 SVGIG (reference sequence). This CDR3 reads CAWSGGLVRDRETQYF. CDR3 coding DNA: TGTGCCTGGAGTGGGGGACTAGTTAGGGATAGAGAGACCCAGTACTTC.

The rearrangement links TRBV6-1 to TRBJ1-1, with 8 bases that match TRBD1. The germline V gene has CDR1 MNHNS and CDR2 SASEGT. The CDR3 is 12 amino acids. V shed 9 bases, J shed 3 bases, and the junction held 3 bases outside the gene matches. CDR3 sequence: CASGQGDTEAFF. The CDR3 bases are TGTGCCAGTGGACAGGGAGACACTGAAGCTTTCTTT.

This chain joins TRBV5-1 and TRBJ2-7; TRBD1 might be the D (6 bases). V was cut by 0 bases and J by 1 base, with 8 bases left in between. The CDR3 is 14 amino acids. Looked up from germline, CDR1 is SGHRS and CDR2 is YFSETQ. The CDR3 is CASSLAGTSYEQYF. CDR3 sequence (DNA): TGCGCCAGCAGCTTGGCAGGGACATCCTACGAGCAGTACTTC.

The V call is TRBV19, the J call TRBJ1-4; D remains ambiguous. V lost 4 bases and J 7 bases, leaving 13 bases between the germline ends. The CDR3 contains 14 residues. Germline V CDR1 and CDR2: LNHDA, SQIVND (reference sequence). The CDR3 is CASSKVSSGEKLFF. CDR3 DNA sequence: TGTGCCAGTAGTAAGGTATCTTCAGGTGAAAAACTGTTTTTT.

The genes are TRBV30 and TRBJ2-6, with D maybe TRBD2 (6 bases). V lost 2 bases, J lost 1 base, and 9 bases lay in between. The CDR3 has 15 residues. Germline lookup yields CDR1 GTSNPN and CDR2 SVGIG (reference sequence). The CDR3 loop reads CAWSPGRSGANVLTF. The CDR3 DNA reads as TGTGCCTGGAGTCCAGGGAGGTCTGGGGCCAACGTCCTGACTTTC.

The chain combines TRBV4-1 with TRBJ1-4, with TRBD1 identical over 9 bases. The CDR3 has 15 amino acids. V dropped 3 bases and J dropped 6; count of bases not matched to a gene: 5. Germline V gene lookup returns CDR1 MGHRA and CDR2 YSYEKL. CDR3 coding DNA: TGCGCCAGCAGCCAGGCCGGGACAGGGTATGAAAAACTGTTTTTT. It codes for CASSQAGTGYEKLFF.

This rearrangement joins TRBV5-1 to TRBJ2-3; possible D gene TRBD1, 5 bases. V lost 1 base to trimming and J lost 6 bases, with 15 bases between them. Germline V gives CDR1 SGHRS, CDR2 YFSETQ. The CDR3 runs to 15 residues. As DNA, the CDR3 is TGCGCCAGCAGCTTGCAGGGTAGAGATATGGATACGCAGTATTTT. Amino acids: CASSLQGRDMDTQYF.

The rearrangement links TRBV4-1 to TRBJ2-1; TRBD2 matches 8 bases. V shed 4 bases, J shed 0 bases, and the junction held 8 bases outside the gene matches. Germline V gives CDR1 MGHRA, CDR2 YSYEKL. This CDR3 is built from 17 residues. The chain's CDR3 is CASSLGPLAGSYNEQFF. The CDR3 DNA reads as TGCGCCAGCAGCCTCGGTCCCCTAGCGGGCTCCTACAATGAGCAGTTCTTC.

The V call is TRBV19, the J call TRBJ1-2, with 7 bases identical to TRBD1. The CDR3 contains 15 residues. J was trimmed by 2 bases and V by 1 base; bases with no gene match: 4. Germline loops: CDR1 LNHDA, CDR2 SQIVND (reference sequence). CDR3 residues: CASSIGTGSNYGYTF. The CDR3 DNA follows: TGTGCCAGTAGTATAGGGACAGGCTCGAACTATGGCTACACCTTC.

This clone appeared a few times. The chain is built from TRBV4-1 and TRBJ2-4; D call uncertain. The CDR3 sequence is 18 residues long. Germline values: CDR1 MGHRA, CDR2 YSYEKL. Trimming took 4 bases from V and 2 from J, leaving 21 bases between them. CDR3 DNA: TGCGCCAGCAGCCCCCTCGGATTGACTCCGGATACCAAAAACATTCAGTACTTC. It encodes CASSPLGLTPDTKNIQYF.

A few counts support this clone. The V and J genes are TRBV2 and TRBJ1-3; a possible D gene is TRBD1 (6 bases). V lost 8 bases and J 1 base, leaving 9 bases between the germline ends. This CDR3 has 13 residues. Germline assignment: CDR1 SNHLY and CDR2 FYNNEI. The CDR3 DNA follows: TGTGCCAGCCTAAGGGGGTCTGGAAACACCATATATTTT. Protein: CASLRGSGNTIYF.

V is TRBV27 and J is TRBJ1-2; D is undetermined. Per the germline V gene, CDR1 is MNHEY and CDR2 is SMNVEV (reference sequence). Deletions cut 1 base from V and 6 bases from J, with 18 bases between. The CDR3 totals 16 residues. The CDR3: CASSLWPPGRMDGYTF. The CDR3 bases are TGTGCCAGCAGTTTATGGCCCCCTGGCAGGATGGATGGCTACACCTTC.

V gene TRBV7-9 combines with J gene TRBJ2-1; TRBD1 might be the D (5 bases). The germline V and J ends were trimmed by 5 bases and 8 bases, with 22 bases remaining between them. The CDR3 has 16 residues. Germline CDR1 is SEHNR and CDR2 is FQNEAQ (reference sequence). The CDR3 coding sequence is TGTGCCAGCAGCCATGATTTAAGCAAGCAGGGATATGAGCAGTTCTTC. It codes for CASSHDLSKQGYEQFF.

The chain employs TRBV7-2 and TRBJ2-2; TRBD1 might be the D (6 bases). The germline V gene has CDR1 SGHTA and CDR2 FQGNSA. The CDR3 has 15 residues. Trimming took off 5 bases at V and 0 bases at J, with 10 bases between the two ends. CDR3 nucleotide sequence: TGTGCCAGCAGCACGGACAGAACGAACACCGGGGAGCTGTTTTTT. Amino acids: CASSTDRTNTGELFF.

The chain carries TRBV12-5 and TRBJ2-5; 8 nucleotides line up with TRBD2. The CDR3 runs to 16 residues. Unmatched junction bases numbered 7, after V lost 0 bases and J lost 4 bases. Germline CDR1 is LGHNT and CDR2 is FRNRAP. CDR3 in DNA: TGTGCTAGTGGTTTGGTACGGGGGGGTCTGCGAGAGACCCAGTACTTC. Its protein product is CASGLVRGGLRETQYF.

This chain uses TRBV7-8 with TRBJ1-2, with 10 nucleotides matching TRBD1. The V segment lost 0 bases and the J segment 4 bases; nucleotides outside the gene matches: 5. The CDR3 covers 16 residues. Looked up from germline, CDR1 is SGHVS and CDR2 is FQNEAQ. The CDR3 loop is CASSLAGTGDLYGYTF. CDR3 bases: TGTGCCAGCAGCTTAGCGGGGACAGGGGACCTCTATGGCTACACCTTC.

This sequence joins TRBV11-2 and TRBJ1-6; no clear D gene. This CDR3 region has 15 residues. Deletions cut 5 bases from V and 6 bases from J, with 14 bases between. From germline, CDR1 is SGHAT and CDR2 FQNNGV. CDR3 residues: CASSLRESGNSPLHF. The CDR3 nucleotides read TGTGCCAGCAGCCTGAGGGAATCTGGTAATTCACCCCTCCACTTT.

This chain uses TRBV6-6 with TRBJ1-5, with D tentatively TRBD1 (6 bases). The CDR3 loop spans 16 amino acids. Trimming took off 1 base at V and 1 base at J, with 11 bases between the two ends. CDR1 MNHNY and CDR2 SVGAGI come from the germline V gene (reference sequence). The CDR3 sequence is CASSYYRAQSNQPQHF. CDR3 sequence (DNA): TGTGCCAGCAGTTACTACAGGGCTCAAAGCAATCAGCCCCAGCATTTT.

The genes are TRBV27 and TRBJ2-7; TRBD1 matches 8 bases. The CDR3 has 15 amino acids. CDR1 and CDR2 from the germline V gene are MNHEY and SMNVEV (reference sequence). The ends lost 0 bases at V and 5 bases at J; junction bases unmatched: 6. CDR3 residues: CASSLSPGGRNEQYF. DNA of the CDR3: TGTGCCAGCAGTTTATCGCCAGGGGGCAGGAACGAGCAGTACTTC.

The chain is built from TRBV5-6 and TRBJ2-2, with D maybe TRBD1 (5 bases). Germline lookup yields CDR1 SGHDT and CDR2 YYEEEE. V was clipped by 0 bases and J by 2 bases, with 17 bases between them. There are 18 residues in the CDR3. CDR3 coding DNA: TGTGCCAGCAGCTTGGTTTCACAGGACCCGCAAAACACCGGGGAGCTGTTTTTT. It yields the protein CASSLVSQDPQNTGELFF.